A selection of T cell receptor beta chains follows, all from one sample in a study of vaccination and CD4 T cells after COVID-19. TCRdb analysed the PCR reads with MiXCR anew, one entry per CDR3 protein. The data show around 8,000 distinct CDR3 sequences, with over 40% seen just once and roughly 13% held by the top ten. Their antigens are not known. Sequencing was carried out using CD4+ T cells from blood, cultured in vitro. The receptors come from a human donor in good health. CDR3s include the opening cysteine and the closing phenylalanine or tryptophan. D genes are given only for firm matches. Some rows have no size entry. The others give once, few or many, or a class for an expanded clone.

V	J	size	D	DNA	CDR3
TRBV6-1	TRBJ1-4	NA	NA	TGTGCCAGCAGGGACGCAACTAATGAAAAACTGTTTTTT	CASRDATNEKLFF
TRBV6-1	TRBJ1-5	NA	NA	TGTGCCAGCAGTGAAGGCGGGGAAAGTCAGCCCCAGCATTTT	CASSEGGESQPQHF
TRBV20-1	TRBJ2-1	NA	NA	TGCAGTGCTAGCGGTCGCCTACTAGCCGTAAGGAATGAGCAGTTCTTC	CSASGRLLAVRNEQFF
TRBV7-9	TRBJ2-5	NA	NA	TGTGCCAGCAGCACCGTGCAAGAGACCCAGTACTTC	CASSTVQETQYF
TRBV7-3	TRBJ1-1	NA	NA	TGTGCCAGCAGCTTAACAGGGTTGGACACTGAAGCTTTCTTT	CASSLTGLDTEAFF
TRBV7-3	TRBJ2-5	NA	NA	TGTGCCAGCAGCCGTAGCCCCACGGAGACCCAGTACTTC	CASSRSPTETQYF
TRBV27	TRBJ2-7	few	NA	TGTGCCACCATGGGGGGAGGACAGGAGGGTACCAAAGGGCAGTACTTC	CATMGGGQEGTKGQYF
TRBV4-2	TRBJ2-3	NA	TRBD2	TGTGCCAGCAGCCAGGCTATAGCGGGGGGGCCAGATACGCAGTATTTT	CASSQAIAGGPDTQYF
TRBV6-2/TRBV6-3	TRBJ2-7	NA	NA	TGTGCCAGCAGTTATCACAACTACGAGCAGTACTTC	CASSYHNYEQYF
TRBV6-1	TRBJ2-5	NA	TRBD2	TGTGCCAGCAGGCGGACCCAAAGACTAGCGGGGGGGCAAGAGACCCAGTACTTC	CASRRTQRLAGGQETQYF
TRBV6-5	TRBJ1-1	few	NA	TGTGCCAGCAGTTACTCGGTTAGCAGGGACACTGAAGCTTTCTTT	CASSYSVSRDTEAFF
TRBV7-8	TRBJ2-3	few	NA	TGTGCCAGCAGCTTAAGTGGGCGGATAGATACGCAGTATTTT	CASSLSGRIDTQYF
TRBV6-2/TRBV6-3	TRBJ2-5	NA	TRBD2	TGTGCCAGCAGTTACTCGAGCGGGGAGCACCAAGAGACCCAGTACTTC	CASSYSSGEHQETQYF
TRBV5-5	TRBJ1-1	NA	NA	TGTGCCAGCAGCTTTATGGGCACTGAAGCTTTCTTT	CASSFMGTEAFF
TRBV25-1	TRBJ1-3	few	NA	TGTGCCAGCAGTGAAGGAAGCCTAGTTGGTGGAAACACCATATATTTT	CASSEGSLVGGNTIYF
TRBV10-1	TRBJ2-1	NA	TRBD1	TGCGCCAGCAGTGATAACGGACAGGGGGCCTACAATGAGCAGTTCTTC	CASSDNGQGAYNEQFF